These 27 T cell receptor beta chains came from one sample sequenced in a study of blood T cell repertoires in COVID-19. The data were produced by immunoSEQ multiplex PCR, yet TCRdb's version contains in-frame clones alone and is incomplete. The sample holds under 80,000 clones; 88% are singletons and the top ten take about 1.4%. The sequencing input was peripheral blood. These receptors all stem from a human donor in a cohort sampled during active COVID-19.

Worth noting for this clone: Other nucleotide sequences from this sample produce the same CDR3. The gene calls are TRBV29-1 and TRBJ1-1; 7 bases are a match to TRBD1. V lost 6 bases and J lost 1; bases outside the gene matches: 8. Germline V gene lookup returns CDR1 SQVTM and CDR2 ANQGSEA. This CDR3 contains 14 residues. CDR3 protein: CSVAPQGSNTEAFF. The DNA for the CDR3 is TGCAGCGTCGCCCCACAGGGGTCGAACACTGAAGCTTTCTTT.

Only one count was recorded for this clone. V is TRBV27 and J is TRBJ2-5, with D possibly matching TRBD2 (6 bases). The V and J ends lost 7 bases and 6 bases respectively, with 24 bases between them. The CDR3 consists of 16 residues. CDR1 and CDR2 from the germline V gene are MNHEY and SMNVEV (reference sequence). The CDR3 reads CASNKGLGGALKTQYF. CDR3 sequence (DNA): TGTGCCAGCAACAAAGGCCTCGGAGGGGCCTTGAAGACCCAGTACTTC.

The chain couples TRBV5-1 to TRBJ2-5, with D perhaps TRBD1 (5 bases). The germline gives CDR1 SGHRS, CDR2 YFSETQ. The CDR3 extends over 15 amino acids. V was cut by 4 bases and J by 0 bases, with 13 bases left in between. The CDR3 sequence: CASSVMGQHQETQYF. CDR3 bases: TGCGCCAGCAGCGTGATGGGGCAGCACCAAGAGACCCAGTACTTC.

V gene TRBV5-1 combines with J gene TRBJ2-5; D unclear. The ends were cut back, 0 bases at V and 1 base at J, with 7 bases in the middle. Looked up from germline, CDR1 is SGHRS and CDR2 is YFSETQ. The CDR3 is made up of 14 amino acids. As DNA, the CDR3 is TGCGCCAGCAGCTTGGGGCTGATCCAAGAGACCCAGTACTTC. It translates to CASSLGLIQETQYF.

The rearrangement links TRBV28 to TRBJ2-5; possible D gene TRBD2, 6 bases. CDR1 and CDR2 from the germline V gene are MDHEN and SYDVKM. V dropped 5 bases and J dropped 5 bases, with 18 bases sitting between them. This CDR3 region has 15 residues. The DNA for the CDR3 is TGTGCCAGCAGTCCCCACACCCGGGGGTGGGAGACCCAGTACTTC. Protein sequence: CASSPHTRGWETQYF. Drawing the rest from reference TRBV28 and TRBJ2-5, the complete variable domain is DVKVTQSSRYLVKRTGEKVFLECVQDMDHENMFWYRQDPGLGLRLIYFSYDVKMKEKGDIPEGYSVSREKKERFSLILESASTNQTSMYLCASSPHTRGWETQYFGPGTRLLVL.

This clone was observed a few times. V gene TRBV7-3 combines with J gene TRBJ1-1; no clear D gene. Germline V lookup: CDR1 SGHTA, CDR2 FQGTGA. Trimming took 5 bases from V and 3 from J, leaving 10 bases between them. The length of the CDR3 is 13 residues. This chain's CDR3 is CASSTQVDTEAFF. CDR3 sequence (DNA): TGTGCCAGCAGCACTCAAGTGGACACTGAAGCTTTCTTT.

The CDR3 bases are TGTGCCAGCTCACCACCTCTATCGGCTAGCGAGGCATTTGTGCAGTATTTT. This codes for CASSPPLSASEAFVQYF. V usage is TRBV18 and J usage is TRBJ2-3, with D possibly being TRBD2 (6 bases). Trimming removed 0 bases at V and 11 bases at J, with 24 bases between. Germline assignment: CDR1 KGHSH and CDR2 LQKENI. The CDR3 is made up of 17 amino acids.

CDR3 region: CASSEAGSGRAHETQYF. The CDR3 DNA sequence: TGTGCCAGCAGTGAAGCGGGAAGCGGGAGGGCCCACGAGACCCAGTACTTC. The chain is built from TRBV2 and TRBJ2-5; 10 bases are a match to TRBD2. Germline CDR1 SNHLY, CDR2 FYNNEI. This CDR3 region has 17 residues. V was clipped by 0 bases and J by 5 bases; unmatched bases: 9.

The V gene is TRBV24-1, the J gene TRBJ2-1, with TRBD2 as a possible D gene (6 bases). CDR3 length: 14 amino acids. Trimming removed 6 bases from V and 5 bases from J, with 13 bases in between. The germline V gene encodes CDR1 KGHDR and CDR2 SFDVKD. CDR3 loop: CATSPSGLHNEQFF. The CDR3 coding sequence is TGTGCCACCAGTCCGAGCGGGCTTCACAATGAGCAGTTCTTC.

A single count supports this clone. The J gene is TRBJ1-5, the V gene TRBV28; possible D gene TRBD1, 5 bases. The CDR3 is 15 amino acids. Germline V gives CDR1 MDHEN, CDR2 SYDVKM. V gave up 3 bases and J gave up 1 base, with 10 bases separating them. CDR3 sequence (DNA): TGTGCCAGCAGTTTTTCAGGGTCAAGCAATCAGCCCCAGCATTTT. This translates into CASSFSGSSNQPQHF.

The CDR3 reads CASSAGLGSYNEQFF. The CDR3 DNA is TGCGCCAGCAGCGCGGGACTAGGATCCTACAATGAGCAGTTCTTC. This chain connects TRBV5-1 to TRBJ2-1; 8 bases fit TRBD2. Trimming cost V 4 bases and J 1 base; bases outside gene matches: 4. In germline, CDR1 is SGHRS, CDR2 YFSETQ. This CDR3 has 15 amino acids.

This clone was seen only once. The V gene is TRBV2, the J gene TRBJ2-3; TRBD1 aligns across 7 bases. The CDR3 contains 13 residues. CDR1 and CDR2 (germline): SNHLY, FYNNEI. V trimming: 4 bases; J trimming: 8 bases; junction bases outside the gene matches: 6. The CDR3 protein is CASSVQGPGTQYF. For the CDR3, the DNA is TGTGCCAGCAGTGTACAGGGGCCGGGTACGCAGTATTTT.

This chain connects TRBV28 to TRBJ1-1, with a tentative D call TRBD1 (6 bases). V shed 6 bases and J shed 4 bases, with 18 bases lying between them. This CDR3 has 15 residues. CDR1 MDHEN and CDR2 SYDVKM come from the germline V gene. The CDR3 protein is CASSSHQGLGTEAFF. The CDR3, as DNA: TGTGCCAGCAGCTCACACCAGGGGCTTGGCACTGAAGCTTTCTTT.

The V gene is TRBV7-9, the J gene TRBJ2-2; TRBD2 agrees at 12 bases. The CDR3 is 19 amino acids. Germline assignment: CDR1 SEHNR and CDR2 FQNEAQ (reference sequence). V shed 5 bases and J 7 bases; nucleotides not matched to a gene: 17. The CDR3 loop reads CASSPRLAGGPTGYGELFF. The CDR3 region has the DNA TGTGCCAGCAGCCCGCGGCTAGCGGGAGGGCCCACGGGTTACGGGGAGCTGTTTTTT. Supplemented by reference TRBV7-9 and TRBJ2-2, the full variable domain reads DTGVSQNPRHKITKRGQNVTFRCDPISEHNRLYWYRQTLGQGPEFLTYFQNEAQLEKSRLLSDRFSAERPKGSFSTLEIQRTEQGDSAMYLCASSPRLAGGPTGYGELFFGEGSRLTVL.

The DNA for the CDR3 is TGCGCCAGCAGCTTGGTAGCGGATTTAACAGATACGCAGTATTTT. It codes for CASSLVADLTDTQYF. V and J are TRBV5-1 and TRBJ2-3, with a possible D match to TRBD2 (6 bases). The germline V and J ends were trimmed by 0 bases and 3 bases, with 11 bases remaining between them. Germline lookup yields CDR1 SGHRS and CDR2 YFSETQ. The CDR3 sequence is 15 residues long.

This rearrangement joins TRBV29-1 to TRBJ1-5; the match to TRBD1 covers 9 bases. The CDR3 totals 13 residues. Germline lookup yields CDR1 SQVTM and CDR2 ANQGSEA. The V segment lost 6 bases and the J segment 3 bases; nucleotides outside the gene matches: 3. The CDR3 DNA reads TGCAGCGTGTGGGACAGGGACAATCAGCCCCAGCATTTT. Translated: CSVWDRDNQPQHF.

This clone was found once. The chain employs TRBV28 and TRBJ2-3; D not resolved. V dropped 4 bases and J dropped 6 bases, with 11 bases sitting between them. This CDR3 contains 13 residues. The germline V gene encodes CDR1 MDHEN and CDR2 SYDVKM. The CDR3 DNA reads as TGTGCCAGCAGTTCGCCGGGTGTTGATACGCAGTATTTT. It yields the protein CASSSPGVDTQYF.

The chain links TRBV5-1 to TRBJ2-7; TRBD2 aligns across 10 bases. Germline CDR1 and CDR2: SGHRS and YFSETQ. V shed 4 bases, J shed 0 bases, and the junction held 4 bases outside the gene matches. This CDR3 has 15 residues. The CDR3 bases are TGCGCCAGCAGCACGGGGACTAGCGACTCCTACGAGCAGTACTTC. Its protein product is CASSTGTSDSYEQYF. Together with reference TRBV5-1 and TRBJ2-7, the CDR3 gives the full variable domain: KAGVTQTPRYLIKTRGQQVTLSCSPISGHRSVSWYQQTPGQGLQFLFEYFSETQRNKGNFPGRFSGRQFSNSRSEMNVSTLELGDSALYLCASSTGTSDSYEQYFGPGTRLTVT.

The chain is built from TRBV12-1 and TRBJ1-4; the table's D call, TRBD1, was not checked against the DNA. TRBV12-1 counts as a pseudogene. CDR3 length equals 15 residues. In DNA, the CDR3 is TGTGCCAGCAGCGCACACGCTGACAGGAATGAAAAACTGTTTTTT. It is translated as CASSAHADRNEKLFF.

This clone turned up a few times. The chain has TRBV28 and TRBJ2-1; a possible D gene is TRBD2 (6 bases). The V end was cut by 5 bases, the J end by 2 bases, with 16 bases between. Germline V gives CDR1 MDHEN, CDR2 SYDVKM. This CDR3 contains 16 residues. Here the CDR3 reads CASSTLTGGTYNEQFF. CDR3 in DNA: TGTGCCAGCAGTACCCTCACCGGGGGAACCTACAATGAGCAGTTCTTC.

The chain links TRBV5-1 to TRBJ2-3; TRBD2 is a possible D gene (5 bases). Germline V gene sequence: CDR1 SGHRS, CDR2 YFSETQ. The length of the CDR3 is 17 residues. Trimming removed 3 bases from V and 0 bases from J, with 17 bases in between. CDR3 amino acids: CASSWSSEVPSTDTQYF. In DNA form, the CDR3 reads TGCGCCAGCAGCTGGTCCTCGGAGGTCCCTAGCACAGATACGCAGTATTTT.

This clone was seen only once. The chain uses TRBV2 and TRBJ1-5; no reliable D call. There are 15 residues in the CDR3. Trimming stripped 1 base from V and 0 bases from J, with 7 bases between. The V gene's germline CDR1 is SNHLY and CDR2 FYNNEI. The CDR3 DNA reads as TGTGCCAGCAGTGAAGGGGCGTATAGCAATCAGCCCCAGCATTTT. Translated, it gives CASSEGAYSNQPQHF.

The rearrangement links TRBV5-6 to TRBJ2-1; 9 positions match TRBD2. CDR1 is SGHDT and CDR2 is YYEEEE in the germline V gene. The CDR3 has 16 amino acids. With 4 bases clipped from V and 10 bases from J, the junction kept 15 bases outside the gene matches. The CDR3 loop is CASSPLAGVRFGEQFF. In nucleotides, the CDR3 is TGTGCCAGCAGCCCATTAGCGGGAGTTAGGTTTGGGGAGCAGTTCTTC.

The DNA of the CDR3 is TGTGCCAGCAGCACTGGACAGTCCCCAGGCAATCAGCCCCAGCATTTT. It yields the protein CASSTGQSPGNQPQHF. The V gene is TRBV7-9, the J gene TRBJ1-5, with D perhaps matching TRBD1 (6 bases). The V end was cut by 5 bases, the J end by 2 bases, with 16 bases between. Germline CDR1 is SEHNR and CDR2 is FQNEAQ (reference sequence). This CDR3 has 16 amino acids. The whole variable domain, remainder taken from reference TRBV7-9 and TRBJ1-5, is DTGVSQNPRHKITKRGQNVTFRCDPISEHNRLYWYRQTLGQGPEFLTYFQNEAQLEKSRLLSDRFSAERPKGSFSTLEIQRTEQGDSAMYLCASSTGQSPGNQPQHFGDGTRLSIL.

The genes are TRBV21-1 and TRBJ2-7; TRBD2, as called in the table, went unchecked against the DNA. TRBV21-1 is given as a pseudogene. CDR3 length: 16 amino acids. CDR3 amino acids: CASSKVRSGSSYEQYV. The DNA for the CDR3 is TGTGCCAGCAGCAAAGTTCGAAGCGGGAGTTCCTACGAGCAGTACGTC.

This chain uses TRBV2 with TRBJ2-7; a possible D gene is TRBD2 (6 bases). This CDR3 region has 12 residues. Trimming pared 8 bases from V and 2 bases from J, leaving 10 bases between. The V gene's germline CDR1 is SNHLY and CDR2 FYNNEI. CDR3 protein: CASSGDAYEQYF. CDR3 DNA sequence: TGTGCCAGCTCGGGGGACGCCTACGAGCAGTACTTC. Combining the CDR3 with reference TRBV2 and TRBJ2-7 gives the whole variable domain EPEVTQTPSHQVTQMGQEVILRCVPISNHLYFYWYRQILGQKVEFLVSFYNNEISEKSEIFDDQFSVERPDGSNFTLKIRSTKLEDSAMYFCASSGDAYEQYFGPGTRLTVT.

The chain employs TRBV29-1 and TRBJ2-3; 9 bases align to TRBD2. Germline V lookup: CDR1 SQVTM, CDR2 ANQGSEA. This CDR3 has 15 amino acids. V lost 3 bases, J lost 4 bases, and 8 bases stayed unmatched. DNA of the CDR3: TGCAGCGTTGAGGGTAGCGGGAGTGGATCAGATACGCAGTATTTT. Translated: CSVEGSGSGSDTQYF.